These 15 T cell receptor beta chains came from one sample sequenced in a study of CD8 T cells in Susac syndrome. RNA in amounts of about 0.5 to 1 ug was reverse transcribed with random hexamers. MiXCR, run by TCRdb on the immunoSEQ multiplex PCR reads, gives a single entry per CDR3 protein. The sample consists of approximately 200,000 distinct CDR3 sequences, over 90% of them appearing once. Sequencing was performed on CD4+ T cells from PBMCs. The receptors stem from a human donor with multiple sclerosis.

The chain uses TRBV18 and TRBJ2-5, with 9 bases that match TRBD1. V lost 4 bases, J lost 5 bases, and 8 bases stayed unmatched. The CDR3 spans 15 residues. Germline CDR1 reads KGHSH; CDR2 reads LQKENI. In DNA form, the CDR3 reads TGTGCCAGCTCACTCTCCGGGACAGGGTATGAGACCCAGTACTTC. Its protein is CASSLSGTGYETQYF.

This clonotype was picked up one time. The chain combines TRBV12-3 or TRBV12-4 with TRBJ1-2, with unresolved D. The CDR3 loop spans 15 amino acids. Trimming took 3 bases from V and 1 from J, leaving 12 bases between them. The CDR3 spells CASSLWGGINYGYTF. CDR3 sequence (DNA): TGTGCCAGCAGTTTGTGGGGTGGAATTAACTATGGCTACACCTTC.

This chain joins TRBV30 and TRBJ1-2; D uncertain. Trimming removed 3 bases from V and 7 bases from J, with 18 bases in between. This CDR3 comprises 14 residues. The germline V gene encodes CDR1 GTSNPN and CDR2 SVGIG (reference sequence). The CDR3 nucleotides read TGTGCCTGGAGGGCAGACGGTAAACTAAGTGGCTACACCTTC. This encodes CAWRADGKLSGYTF. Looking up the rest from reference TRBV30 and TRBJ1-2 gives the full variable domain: SQTIHQWPATLVQPVGSPLSLECTVEGTSNPNLYWYRQAAGRGLQLLFYSVGIGQISSEVPQNLSASRPQDRQFILSSKKLLLSDSGFYLCAWRADGKLSGYTFGSGTRLTVV.

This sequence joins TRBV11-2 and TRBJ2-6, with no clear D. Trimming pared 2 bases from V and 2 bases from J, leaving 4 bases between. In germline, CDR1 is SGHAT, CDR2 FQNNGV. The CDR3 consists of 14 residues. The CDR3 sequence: CASSLTAGANVLTF. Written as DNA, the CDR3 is TGTGCCAGCAGCTTAACAGCTGGGGCCAACGTCCTGACTTTC.

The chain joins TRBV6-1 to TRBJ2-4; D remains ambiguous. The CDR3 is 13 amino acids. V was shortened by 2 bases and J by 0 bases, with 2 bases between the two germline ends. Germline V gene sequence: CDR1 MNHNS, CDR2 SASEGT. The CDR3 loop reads CASSEIAKNIQYF. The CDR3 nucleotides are TGTGCCAGCAGTGAAATAGCCAAAAACATTCAGTACTTC.

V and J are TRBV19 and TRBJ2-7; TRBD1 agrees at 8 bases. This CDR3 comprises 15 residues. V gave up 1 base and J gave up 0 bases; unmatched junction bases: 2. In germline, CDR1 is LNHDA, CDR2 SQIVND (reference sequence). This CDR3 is CASSIAGQGSYEQYF. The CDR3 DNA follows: TGTGCCAGTAGTATAGCAGGACAGGGCTCCTACGAGCAGTACTTC. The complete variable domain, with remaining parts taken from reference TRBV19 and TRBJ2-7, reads DGGITQSPKYLFRKEGQNVTLSCEQNLNHDAMYWYRQDPGQGLRLIYYSQIVNDFQKGDIAEGYSVSREKKESFPLTVTSAQKNPTAFYLCASSIAGQGSYEQYFGPGTRLTVT.

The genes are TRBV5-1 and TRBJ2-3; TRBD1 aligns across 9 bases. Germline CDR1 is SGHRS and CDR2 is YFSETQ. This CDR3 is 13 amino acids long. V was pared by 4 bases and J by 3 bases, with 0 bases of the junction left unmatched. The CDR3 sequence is CASSDRGTDTQYF. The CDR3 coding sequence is TGCGCCAGCAGCGACAGGGGGACAGATACGCAGTATTTT.

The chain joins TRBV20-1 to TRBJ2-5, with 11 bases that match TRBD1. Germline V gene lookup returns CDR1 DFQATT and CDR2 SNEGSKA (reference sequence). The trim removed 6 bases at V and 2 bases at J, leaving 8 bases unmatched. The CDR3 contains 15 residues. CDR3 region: CSAIGQGASQETQYF. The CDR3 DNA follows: TGCAGTGCCATTGGACAGGGGGCCTCTCAAGAGACCCAGTACTTC.

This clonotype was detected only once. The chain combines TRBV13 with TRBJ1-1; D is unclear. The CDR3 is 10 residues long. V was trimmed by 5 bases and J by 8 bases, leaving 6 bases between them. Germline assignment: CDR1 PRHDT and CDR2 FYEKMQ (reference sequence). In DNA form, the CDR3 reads TGTGCCAGCAGCGGCGGAGAAGCTTTCTTT. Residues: CASSGGEAFF.

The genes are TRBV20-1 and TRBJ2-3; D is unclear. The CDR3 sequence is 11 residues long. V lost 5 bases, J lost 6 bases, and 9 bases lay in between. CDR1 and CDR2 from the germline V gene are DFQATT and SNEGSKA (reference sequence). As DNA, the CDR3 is TGCAGTGCTCCCCTCCGGGATACGCAGTATTTT. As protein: CSAPLRDTQYF.

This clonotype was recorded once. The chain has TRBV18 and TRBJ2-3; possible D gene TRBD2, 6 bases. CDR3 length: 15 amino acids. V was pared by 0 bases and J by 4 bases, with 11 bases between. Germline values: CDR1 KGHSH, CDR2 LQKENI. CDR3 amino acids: CASSPPGGTADTQYF. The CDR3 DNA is TGTGCCAGCTCACCACCAGGAGGGACGGCAGATACGCAGTATTTT. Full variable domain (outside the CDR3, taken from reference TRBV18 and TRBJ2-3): NAGVMQNPRHLVRRRGQEARLRCSPMKGHSHVYWYRQLPEEGLKFMVYLQKENIIDESGMPKERFSAEFPKEGPSILRIQQVVRGDSAAYFCASSPPGGTADTQYFGPGTRLTVL.

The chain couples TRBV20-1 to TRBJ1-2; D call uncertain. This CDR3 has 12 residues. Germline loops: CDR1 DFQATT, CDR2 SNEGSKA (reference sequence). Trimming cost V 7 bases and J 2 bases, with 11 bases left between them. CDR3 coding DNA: TGCAGTGTCACGGACGAAAACTATGGCTACACCTTC. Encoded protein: CSVTDENYGYTF.

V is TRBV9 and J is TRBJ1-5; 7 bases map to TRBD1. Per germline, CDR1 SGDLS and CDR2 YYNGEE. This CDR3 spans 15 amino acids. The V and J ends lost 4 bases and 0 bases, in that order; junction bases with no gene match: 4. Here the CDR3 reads CASSRGQYSNQPQHF. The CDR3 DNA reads TGTGCCAGCAGCCGGGGACAGTATAGCAATCAGCCCCAGCATTTT.

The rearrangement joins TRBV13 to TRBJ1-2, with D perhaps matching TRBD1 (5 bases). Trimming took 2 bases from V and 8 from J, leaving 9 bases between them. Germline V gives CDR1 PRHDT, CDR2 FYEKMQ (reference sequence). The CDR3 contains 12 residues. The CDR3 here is CASSLQGPGYTF. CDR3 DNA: TGTGCCAGCAGCTTACAGGGTCCAGGCTACACCTTC.

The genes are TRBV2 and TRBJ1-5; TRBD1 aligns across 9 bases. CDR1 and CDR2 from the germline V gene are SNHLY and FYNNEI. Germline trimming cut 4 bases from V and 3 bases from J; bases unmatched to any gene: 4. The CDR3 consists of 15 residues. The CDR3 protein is CASSGTGALNQPQHF. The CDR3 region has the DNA TGTGCCAGCAGTGGGACAGGGGCCCTCAATCAGCCCCAGCATTTT.